Listed below are T cell receptor beta chains from one sample, sequenced in a study of CD8+CD57+ T cells in acquired aplastic anemia. TCRdb re-analysed the reads in MiXCR, keeping a single row per CDR3 protein. This table holds under 200,000 distinct CDR3 sequences, 71% found once. Sequencing was performed on sorted CD4+, CD8+, or CD8+CD57+ T cells (not recorded which) from PBMCs. These receptors were collected from a human donor with aplastic anemia. Each CDR3 is given with its conserved first and last residue.

j_call: TRBJ2-1
v_call: TRBV12-3/TRBV12-4
cdr3_aa: CASRIGLAPNEQFF

j_call: TRBJ2-3
v_call: TRBV20-1
cdr3_aa: CSARGGSSFTDTQYF

j_call: TRBJ2-7
v_call: TRBV7-3
cdr3_aa: CASSPGQTPYEQYF

j_call: TRBJ2-5
v_call: TRBV10-3
cdr3_aa: CAISEFLAGQGESETQYF

j_call: TRBJ2-3
v_call: TRBV29-1
cdr3_aa: CSVERSGGSEDTQYF

j_call: TRBJ2-7
v_call: TRBV20-1
cdr3_aa: CSEDLAASYEQYF

j_call: TRBJ1-1
v_call: TRBV5-1
cdr3_aa: CASSLQGQTNTEAFF

j_call: TRBJ1-1
v_call: TRBV7-9
cdr3_aa: CASSPPFPAEKEGGGTEAFF

j_call: TRBJ2-5
v_call: TRBV7-3
cdr3_aa: CASSSQGEVGTQYF

j_call: TRBJ1-1
v_call: TRBV7-8
cdr3_aa: CASSPNTGLLNTEAFF

j_call: TRBJ1-1
v_call: TRBV2
cdr3_aa: CASPTGVRAFF

j_call: TRBJ2-5
v_call: TRBV20-1
cdr3_aa: CSARDRYQETQYF

j_call: TRBJ2-2
v_call: TRBV20-1
cdr3_aa: CSAPTPQREGRGGELFF

j_call: TRBJ1-2
v_call: TRBV20-1
cdr3_aa: CSATATGSGYTF

j_call: TRBJ2-3
v_call: TRBV6-4
cdr3_aa: CASSDSEQGPQYF

j_call: TRBJ1-2
v_call: TRBV6-5
cdr3_aa: CASSYSTVARVGGYTF

j_call: TRBJ2-5
v_call: TRBV7-9
cdr3_aa: CASSLRRGLQETQYF

j_call: TRBJ2-5
v_call: TRBV20-1
cdr3_aa: CSASEGGMETQYF

j_call: TRBJ2-1
v_call: TRBV9
cdr3_aa: CASRLAGGDEQFF

j_call: TRBJ1-1
v_call: TRBV12-3/TRBV12-4
cdr3_aa: CASIAWGWGRAFF

j_call: TRBJ2-3
v_call: TRBV6-4
cdr3_aa: CASSGLAGGTDTQYF

j_call: TRBJ2-1
v_call: TRBV6-4
cdr3_aa: CASREDRQDEQFF

j_call: TRBJ2-7
v_call: TRBV5-5
cdr3_aa: CASSLAGAGLYEQYF

j_call: TRBJ1-5
v_call: TRBV19
cdr3_aa: CASSTLDSNQPQHF

j_call: TRBJ1-3
v_call: TRBV2
cdr3_aa: CASTQTGGPGNTIYF

j_call: TRBJ2-2
v_call: TRBV24-1
cdr3_aa: CATSFATGELFF

j_call: TRBJ2-5
v_call: TRBV10-3
cdr3_aa: CAISETGTQYF

j_call: TRBJ1-2
v_call: TRBV15
cdr3_aa: CATSGHGGDYGYTF

j_call: TRBJ2-2
v_call: TRBV29-1
cdr3_aa: CSVGGAPYTGELFF

j_call: TRBJ2-6
v_call: TRBV6-4
cdr3_aa: CASSSGGGANVLTF

j_call: TRBJ2-3
v_call: TRBV4-3
cdr3_aa: CASSLWTGTWTDTQYF

j_call: TRBJ1-1
v_call: TRBV30
cdr3_aa: CAWIVNTEAFF

j_call: TRBJ2-3
v_call: TRBV25-1
cdr3_aa: CASSDGGTPTDTQYF